This TCR beta chain emerged from a study of T cells in Graves' hyperthyroidism and ophthalmopathy. Across the whole study: Sampling of peripheral blood happened at initial diagnosis, prior to any treatment.

CDR3 length: 17 residues. The germline V gene encodes CDR1 SNHLY and CDR2 FYNNEI. Trimming removed 6 bases from V and 0 bases from J, with 20 bases in between. Each patient was aged 18 to 65 and had newly diagnosed hyperthyroidism of under 2 months' duration. Uncontrolled infection, other autoimmune disease, pregnancy or lactation disqualified patients from enrolment. Fresh peripheral blood, under 13 ml, was the source of the PBMCs. This clonotype showed up many times. Using RNA transcripts as the source, TCR beta CDR3 regions were amplified. RT-PCR in the first round (using the HTBI primer set) targeted the TCR CDR3. MiXCR was run by TCRdb on the multiplex PCR reads, yielding one entry per CDR3 protein. The data hold roughly 380,000 distinct CDR3 sequences, with approximately 12% observed a single time.

This chain links TRBV2 with TRBJ2-5, with D possibly being TRBD2 (7 bases). The sequencing sample was made of blood. This TCR was sampled from a young man with Graves' hyperthyroidism that later progressed to Graves' ophthalmopathy. The CDR3 spells CASRVPGAGEDQETQYF. The DNA for the CDR3 is TGTGCCAGCAGAGTCCCGGGGGCGGGGGAGGACCAAGAGACCCAGTACTTC.